This T cell receptor (beta chain) came from a study of metastatic and nonmetastatic thyroid tumors. As for the study in general: Repertoire comparisons spanned blood and tumor or nodule tissue from malignant and benign thyroid patients.

TCRdb reprocessed the PCR reads via MiXCR. The sample contains about 24,000 clones, roughly 24% of which appear only once. This CDR3 comprises 11 residues. The V end lost 5 bases, the J end lost 5 bases, and 10 bases lay between the germline ends. In germline, CDR1 is DFQATT, CDR2 SNEGSKA (reference sequence). Until they underwent thyroid surgery, no patient had received any treatment. This clone was observed a handful of times. The sample comprised blood. The chain uses TRBV20-1 and TRBJ2-7; D gene uncertain. The sequence was collected from a male donor with papillary thyroid cancer or a benign thyroid nodule (not recorded which). Some clones in this sample may be carry-over from other donors' samples. DNA of the CDR3: TGCAGTGCTCTGCTGGCCAACGAGCAGTACTTC. Translation: CSALLANEQYF.